The 14 T cell receptor beta chains in this list originate from one sample, sequenced in a study of cytomegalovirus exposure and HLA in healthy donors. The PCR contained 60 Vbeta and 13 Jbeta primers. Assay used: immunoSEQ multiplex PCR; TCRdb lists only in-frame clones, some missing. The sample holds about 59,000 clones, about 69% seen once. Source material: PBMCs. The receptors shown here come from a man younger than 40 in good health and CMV-seropositive.

The chain carries TRBV6-5 and TRBJ2-7, with 7 bases aligning to TRBD2. Germline V lookup: CDR1 MNHEY, CDR2 SVGAGI. V shed 0 bases, J shed 6 bases, and the junction held 8 bases outside the gene matches. CDR3 length: 15 amino acids. This CDR3 reads CASSYSGGDRFEQYF. CDR3 coding DNA: TGTGCCAGCAGTTACTCGGGGGGGGATCGGTTCGAGCAGTACTTC.

This rearrangement joins TRBV19 to TRBJ1-1; perhaps TRBD1 as D (5 bases). Trimming took 5 bases from V and 1 from J, leaving 11 bases between them. Looked up from germline, CDR1 is LNHDA and CDR2 is SQIVND (reference sequence). This CDR3 region has 14 residues. The CDR3 sequence: CASSQGATNTEAFF. The CDR3 region has the DNA TGTGCCAGTAGTCAGGGTGCGACGAACACTGAAGCTTTCTTT.

Here the CDR3 reads CASSERLRVPGGEQYF. The CDR3 bases are TGTGCCAGCAGTGAAAGGCTCCGGGTCCCAGGGGGCGAGCAGTACTTC. V and J are TRBV6-1 and TRBJ2-7; 7 positions match TRBD1. Germline values: CDR1 MNHNS, CDR2 SASEGT. The CDR3 extends over 16 amino acids. V lost 2 bases, J lost 6 bases, and 13 bases stayed unmatched.

This chain uses TRBV19 with TRBJ1-1; D ambiguous. Germline CDR1 is LNHDA and CDR2 is SQIVND (reference sequence). Deletions cut 7 bases from V and 4 bases from J, with 13 bases between. This CDR3 spans 13 amino acids. CDR3 sequence: CASNREGPTEAFF. CDR3 nucleotide sequence: TGTGCCAGTAACCGGGAGGGCCCCACTGAAGCTTTCTTT. The variable domain in full, with the rest retrieved from reference TRBV19 and TRBJ1-1, is DGGITQSPKYLFRKEGQNVTLSCEQNLNHDAMYWYRQDPGQGLRLIYYSQIVNDFQKGDIAEGYSVSREKKESFPLTVTSAQKNPTAFYLCASNREGPTEAFFGQGTRLTVV.

This sequence joins TRBV7-8 and TRBJ1-2; possible D gene TRBD1, 5 bases. Per germline, CDR1 SGHVS and CDR2 FQNEAQ. V was shortened by 5 bases and J by 11 bases, with 18 bases between the two germline ends. The CDR3 consists of 13 residues. The CDR3 protein is CASSPQAGQGYTF. The CDR3 bases are TGTGCCAGCAGCCCCCAAGCGGGTCAGGGTTACACCTTC.

The chain couples TRBV28 to TRBJ1-1, with TRBD1 as a possible D gene (5 bases). Trimming took 6 bases from V and 4 from J, leaving 12 bases between them. In germline, CDR1 is MDHEN, CDR2 SYDVKM. The CDR3 is made up of 13 amino acids. CDR3 loop: CASRSGFGTEAFF. Here the CDR3 DNA reads TGTGCCAGCAGGTCAGGGTTCGGCACTGAAGCTTTCTTT. Using reference TRBV28 and TRBJ1-1 for the parts outside the CDR3, the full variable domain is DVKVTQSSRYLVKRTGEKVFLECVQDMDHENMFWYRQDPGLGLRLIYFSYDVKMKEKGDIPEGYSVSREKKERFSLILESASTNQTSMYLCASRSGFGTEAFFGQGTRLTVV.

The chain's CDR3 is CASSLGGQGSPLHF. In DNA form, the CDR3 reads TGTGCCAGCAGTCTAGGGGGACAGGGTTCACCCCTCCACTTT. V is TRBV28 and J is TRBJ1-6; 9 bases are shared with TRBD1. The ends lost 5 bases at V and 9 bases at J; junction bases unmatched: 5. This CDR3 spans 14 amino acids. CDR1 is MDHEN and CDR2 is SYDVKM in the germline V gene.

The rearrangement links TRBV10-3 to TRBJ1-1; 9 positions match TRBD1. V lost 3 bases and J lost 8; bases outside the gene matches: 10. Per the germline V gene, CDR1 is ENHRY and CDR2 is SYGVKD. The CDR3 extends over 15 amino acids. The chain's CDR3 is CAISDRRQGEKEAFF. CDR3 coding DNA: TGTGCCATCAGTGACCGCAGACAGGGGGAAAAGGAAGCTTTCTTT.

J is TRBJ1-6 and V is TRBV20-1; D gene uncertain. Deletions cut 1 base from V and 10 bases from J, with 5 bases between. This CDR3 region has 11 residues. Germline V gene sequence: CDR1 DFQATT, CDR2 SNEGSKA (reference sequence). The CDR3 coding sequence is TGCAGTGCTAGAGTATCCTCACCCCTCCACTTT. It is translated as CSARVSSPLHF.

The sample holds one count of this clone. The V call is TRBV5-1, the J call TRBJ2-2; no definite D call. Germline lookup yields CDR1 SGHRS and CDR2 YFSETQ. This CDR3 contains 13 residues. Trimming cost V 0 bases and J 9 bases, with 9 bases left between them. This CDR3 reads CASSLDFNWELFF. In DNA, the CDR3 is TGCGCCAGCAGCTTGGACTTCAACTGGGAGCTGTTTTTT. Together with reference TRBV5-1 and TRBJ2-2, the CDR3 gives the full variable domain: KAGVTQTPRYLIKTRGQQVTLSCSPISGHRSVSWYQQTPGQGLQFLFEYFSETQRNKGNFPGRFSGRQFSNSRSEMNVSTLELGDSALYLCASSLDFNWELFFGEGSRLTVL.

The chain has TRBV19 and TRBJ1-2, with D perhaps matching TRBD1 (5 bases). In germline, CDR1 is LNHDA, CDR2 SQIVND (reference sequence). Trimming took 3 bases from V and 2 from J, leaving 7 bases between them. This CDR3 has 13 amino acids. The CDR3 region is CASSIPGNYGYTF. CDR3 nucleotides: TGTGCCAGTAGTATCCCAGGGAACTATGGCTACACCTTC.

The J gene is TRBJ1-1, the V gene TRBV4-1, with D perhaps TRBD1 (6 bases). V was shortened by 3 bases and J by 3 bases, with 11 bases between the two germline ends. The CDR3 has 14 residues. Germline assignment: CDR1 MGHRA and CDR2 YSYEKL. CDR3 sequence reads: CASSQIGGDTEAFF. The CDR3 DNA reads TGCGCCAGCAGCCAGATAGGGGGGGACACTGAAGCTTTCTTT.

J is TRBJ2-4 and V is TRBV7-2, with 8 positions matching TRBD2. The CDR3 has 14 residues. V was clipped by 0 bases and J by 7 bases; unmatched bases: 2. Germline V CDR1 and CDR2: SGHTA, FQGNSA. CDR3 sequence: CASSLASGNNIQYF. Here the CDR3 DNA reads TGTGCCAGCAGCTTAGCTAGCGGGAATAACATTCAGTACTTC.

This sequence joins TRBV6-1 and TRBJ2-5, with TRBD2 identical over 8 bases. The V and J ends lost 7 bases and 11 bases, in that order; junction bases with no gene match: 12. CDR1 and CDR2 from the germline V gene are MNHNS and SASEGT. CDR3 size: 13 residues. DNA for the CDR3: TGTGCCAGCACCGCGGGGGTAGCGGGGAGGCAGTACTTC. This gives the protein CASTAGVAGRQYF.